The clone carrying this TCR beta chain came up a few times. Its specificity is unknown. At one end, the junction sequence differs from germline, possibly due to a read error. The data belong to a study of CD8+CD57+ T cells in acquired aplastic anemia. Study context: The average for DNA from sorted CD4+ and CD8+ cells was 3.2 ug. Study outcomes and limitations: Patients and controls had CD8+ Simpson's diversity values that were not significantly distinct. It was found that almost 30 CD8+ CDR3 sequences were shared between patients and controls.

Sequencing was done on patients that had shown CD8+CD57+ cell expansion by flow cytometry. Genomic DNA acted as the template from which TCR beta VDJ combination and CDR3 sequence profiling were carried out. TCRdb analysed the reads with MiXCR anew, one entry per CDR3 protein. The sample holds approximately 470,000 distinct CDR3 sequences; roughly a third are singletons and the top ten take nearly 0.85%. The CDR3 loop spans 17 amino acids. Looked up from germline, CDR1 is SGDLS and CDR2 is YYNGEE. The specimen was sorted CD4+, CD8+, or CD8+CD57+ T cells (not recorded which) from PBMCs. The rearrangement joins TRBV9 to TRBJ1-2, with D tentatively TRBD1 (5 bases). The clonotype was recovered from a human donor with aplastic anemia. CDR3 nucleotides: TGTGCCAGCAGTGGGGGTGTGATGGGTGGTATTAACCATGGCTACACCTTC. Translated, it gives CASSGGVMGGINHGYTF.